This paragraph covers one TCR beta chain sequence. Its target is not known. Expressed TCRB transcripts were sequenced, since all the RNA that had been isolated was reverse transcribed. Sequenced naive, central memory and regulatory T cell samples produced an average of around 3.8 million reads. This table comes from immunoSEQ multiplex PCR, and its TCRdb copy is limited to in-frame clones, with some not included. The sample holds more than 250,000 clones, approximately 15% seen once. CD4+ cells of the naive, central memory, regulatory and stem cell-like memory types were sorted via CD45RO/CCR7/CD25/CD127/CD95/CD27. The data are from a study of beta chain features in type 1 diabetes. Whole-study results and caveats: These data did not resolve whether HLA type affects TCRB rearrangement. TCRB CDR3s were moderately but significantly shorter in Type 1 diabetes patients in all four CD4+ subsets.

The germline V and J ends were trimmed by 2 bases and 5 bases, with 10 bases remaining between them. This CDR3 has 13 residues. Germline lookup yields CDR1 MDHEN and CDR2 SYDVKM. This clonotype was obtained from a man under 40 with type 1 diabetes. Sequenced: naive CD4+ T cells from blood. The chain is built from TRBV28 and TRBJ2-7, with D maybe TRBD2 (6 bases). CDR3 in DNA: TGTGCCAGCAGTTTACAGGGAGGCCACGAGCAGTACTTC. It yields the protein CASSLQGGHEQYF.